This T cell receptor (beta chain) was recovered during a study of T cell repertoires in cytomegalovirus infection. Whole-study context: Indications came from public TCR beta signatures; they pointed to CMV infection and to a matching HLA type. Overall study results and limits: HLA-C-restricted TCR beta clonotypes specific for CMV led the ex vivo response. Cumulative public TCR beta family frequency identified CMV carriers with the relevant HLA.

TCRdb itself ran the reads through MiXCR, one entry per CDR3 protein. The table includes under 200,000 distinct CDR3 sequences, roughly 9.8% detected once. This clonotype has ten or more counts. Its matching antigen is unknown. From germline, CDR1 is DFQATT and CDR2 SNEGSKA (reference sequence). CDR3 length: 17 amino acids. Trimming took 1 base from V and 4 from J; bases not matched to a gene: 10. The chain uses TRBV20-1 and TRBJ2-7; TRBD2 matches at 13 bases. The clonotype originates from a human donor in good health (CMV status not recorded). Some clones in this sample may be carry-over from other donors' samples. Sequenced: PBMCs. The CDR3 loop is CSARGLAGGIGWYEQYF. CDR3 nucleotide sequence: TGCAGTGCTAGAGGACTAGCGGGAGGCATCGGATGGTACGAGCAGTACTTC.